This TCR beta chain stems from a study of Graves' ophthalmopathy and Graves' hyperthyroidism. Whole-study results and caveats: Prediction of ophthalmopathy progression reached less than 71% sensitivity and approximately 75% specificity. A majority of expanded thyroid clonotypes exceeding 0.001 frequency were likewise present in blood.

Germline-derived CDR1 and CDR2 are LNHDA and SQIVND (reference sequence). V shed 4 bases and J shed 5 bases, with 15 bases lying between them. CDR3 size: 14 residues. Using RNA transcripts, the TCR beta CDR3 regions were amplified. Second-round multiplex PCR came after a first-round RT-PCR that employed HTBI primers. Via MiXCR, TCRdb re-called the multiplex PCR reads, giving one row per CDR3 protein. The sample has some 250,000 distinct CDR3 sequences; 40% to 50% are singletons. In the case of this clonotype: The target antigen is unknown.

Uncontrolled infections, other autoimmune diseases, pregnancy or lactation barred patients from enrollment. The V gene is TRBV19, the J gene TRBJ2-7; D uncertain. The TCR was taken from an adult man with Graves' ophthalmopathy. The sequencing input was peripheral blood. The DNA of the CDR3 is TGTGCCAGTAGTACCAACACCTGGAGAGACGAGCAGTACTTC. Amino acid sequence: CASSTNTWRDEQYF.